Listed below are T cell receptor beta chains from one sample, sequenced in a study of monozygotic twins with inflammatory bowel disease. For each CDR3 protein, TCRdb gives one entry from its re-call of the 5' RACE reads, without DNA. This repertoire includes 90,000 to 110,000 distinct CDR3 sequences. Sequencing was carried out using blood. Source of these receptors: a human donor with ulcerative colitis or Crohn's disease, or a healthy co-twin of an affected twin (not recorded which). The CDR3 runs from the conserved cysteine through the conserved F or W. Size tells how often a clone was seen (once, few, many) or the class of an expanded clone, and some rows leave it out.

j_call: TRBJ2-3
v_call: TRBV5-1
clone_size: NA
cdr3_aa: CASSLAPGGGFTDTQYF

j_call: TRBJ2-7
v_call: TRBV28
clone_size: NA
cdr3_aa: CASGLGTYEQYF

j_call: TRBJ1-2
v_call: TRBV20-1
clone_size: NA
cdr3_aa: CSARDPDLRINYGYTF

j_call: TRBJ2-2
v_call: TRBV5-1
clone_size: NA
cdr3_aa: CASRQPSGELFF

j_call: TRBJ2-1
v_call: TRBV5-6
clone_size: NA
cdr3_aa: CASSQLSGGYNEQFF

j_call: TRBJ2-5
v_call: TRBV7-2
clone_size: NA
cdr3_aa: CASSLGGNQETQYF

j_call: TRBJ2-3
v_call: TRBV18
clone_size: NA
cdr3_aa: CASSPEAGTPDTQYF

j_call: TRBJ1-1
v_call: TRBV19
clone_size: NA
cdr3_aa: CASRPGTDTEAFF

j_call: TRBJ2-3
v_call: TRBV25-1
clone_size: NA
cdr3_aa: CASMEAGDTDTQYF

j_call: TRBJ2-7
v_call: TRBV12-3/TRBV12-4
clone_size: NA
cdr3_aa: CASTHGRTTYEQYF

j_call: TRBJ2-1
v_call: TRBV19
clone_size: NA
cdr3_aa: CASSMDLEDGEQFF

j_call: TRBJ1-1
v_call: TRBV5-6
clone_size: NA
cdr3_aa: CASSLDSPEAFF

j_call: TRBJ2-1
v_call: TRBV7-3
clone_size: NA
cdr3_aa: CASSLMGVDEQFF

j_call: TRBJ2-2
v_call: TRBV20-1
clone_size: medium-sized
cdr3_aa: CSARDQLAGDTGELFF

j_call: TRBJ1-6
v_call: TRBV12-3/TRBV12-4
clone_size: NA
cdr3_aa: CASSFWGDSPLHF

j_call: TRBJ2-5
v_call: TRBV5-4
clone_size: NA
cdr3_aa: CASSLAGGSRETQYF

j_call: TRBJ2-3
v_call: TRBV7-8
clone_size: NA
cdr3_aa: CASNNYRRTGGTDTQYF

j_call: TRBJ2-3
v_call: TRBV4-1
clone_size: NA
cdr3_aa: CASSQDLGTQYF

j_call: TRBJ1-2
v_call: TRBV28
clone_size: NA
cdr3_aa: CASRSSFTGMIYGYTF

j_call: TRBJ1-6
v_call: TRBV30
clone_size: NA
cdr3_aa: CAWSVRAGSQWRLSPLHF

j_call: TRBJ2-3
v_call: TRBV3-1
clone_size: NA
cdr3_aa: CASSPRTSGGSDTQYF

j_call: TRBJ1-3
v_call: TRBV4-1
clone_size: NA
cdr3_aa: CASSLGGRGSGNTIYF

j_call: TRBJ1-2
v_call: TRBV19
clone_size: NA
cdr3_aa: CASKGGGYGYTF

j_call: TRBJ2-5
v_call: TRBV20-1
clone_size: NA
cdr3_aa: CSAGGTSYQETQYF

j_call: TRBJ2-2
v_call: TRBV9
clone_size: NA
cdr3_aa: CASSSRLAGGPNTGELFF

j_call: TRBJ2-1
v_call: TRBV20-1
clone_size: NA
cdr3_aa: CSAPTVPGNSYNEQFF

j_call: TRBJ1-4
v_call: TRBV4-1
clone_size: NA
cdr3_aa: CASSQERELATNEKLFF

j_call: TRBJ2-2
v_call: TRBV12-3/TRBV12-4
clone_size: NA
cdr3_aa: CASTEDRVGKGKITGELFF

j_call: TRBJ2-7
v_call: TRBV15
clone_size: NA
cdr3_aa: CATGGRYYEQYF

j_call: TRBJ1-4
v_call: TRBV24-1
clone_size: NA
cdr3_aa: CATRKQSATNEKLFF

j_call: TRBJ2-2
v_call: TRBV20-1
clone_size: NA
cdr3_aa: CSARGAPTGELFF

j_call: TRBJ1-5
v_call: TRBV5-6
clone_size: NA
cdr3_aa: CASSLGQGIPSNQPQHF

j_call: TRBJ1-1
v_call: TRBV6-2/TRBV6-3
clone_size: NA
cdr3_aa: CASSQTYEAFF

j_call: TRBJ1-5
v_call: TRBV11-2
clone_size: NA
cdr3_aa: CASSSYSNQPQHF

j_call: TRBJ1-5
v_call: TRBV6-6
clone_size: NA
cdr3_aa: CASRPQGGQPQHF

j_call: TRBJ2-1
v_call: TRBV11-2
clone_size: NA
cdr3_aa: CAWSSGPYNEQFF

j_call: TRBJ1-4
v_call: TRBV6-1
clone_size: NA
cdr3_aa: CASSRGTTNEKLFF

j_call: TRBJ1-1
v_call: TRBV13
clone_size: NA
cdr3_aa: CASSSTANTEAFF

j_call: TRBJ1-4
v_call: TRBV7-8
clone_size: NA
cdr3_aa: CASTLSTTNEKLVF